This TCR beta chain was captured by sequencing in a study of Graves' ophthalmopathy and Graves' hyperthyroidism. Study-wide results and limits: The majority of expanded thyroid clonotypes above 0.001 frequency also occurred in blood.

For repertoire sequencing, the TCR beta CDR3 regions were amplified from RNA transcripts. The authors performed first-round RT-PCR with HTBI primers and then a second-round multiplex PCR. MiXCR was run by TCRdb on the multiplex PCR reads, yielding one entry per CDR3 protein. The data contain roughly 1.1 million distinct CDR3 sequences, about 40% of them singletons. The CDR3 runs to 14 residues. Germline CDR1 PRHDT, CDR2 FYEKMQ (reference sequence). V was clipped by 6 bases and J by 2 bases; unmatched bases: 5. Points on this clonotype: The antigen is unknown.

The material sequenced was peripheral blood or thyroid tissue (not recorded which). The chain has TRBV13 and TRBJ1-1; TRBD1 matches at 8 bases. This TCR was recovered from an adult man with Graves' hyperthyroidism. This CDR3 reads CASRGGQVNTEAFF. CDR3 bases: TGTGCCAGCAGGGGGGGACAGGTTAACACTGAAGCTTTCTTT.